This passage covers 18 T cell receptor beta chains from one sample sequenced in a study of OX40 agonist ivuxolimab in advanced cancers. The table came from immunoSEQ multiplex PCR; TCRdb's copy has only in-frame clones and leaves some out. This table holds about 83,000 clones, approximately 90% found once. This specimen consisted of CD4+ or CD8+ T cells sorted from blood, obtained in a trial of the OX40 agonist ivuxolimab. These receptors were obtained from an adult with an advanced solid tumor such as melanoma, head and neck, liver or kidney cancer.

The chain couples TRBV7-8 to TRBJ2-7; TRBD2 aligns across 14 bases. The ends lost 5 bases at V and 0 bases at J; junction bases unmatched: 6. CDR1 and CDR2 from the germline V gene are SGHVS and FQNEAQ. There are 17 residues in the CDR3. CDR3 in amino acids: CASSPGLAGGRSYEQYF. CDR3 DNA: TGTGCCAGCAGCCCCGGACTAGCGGGGGGCCGCTCCTACGAGCAGTACTTC.

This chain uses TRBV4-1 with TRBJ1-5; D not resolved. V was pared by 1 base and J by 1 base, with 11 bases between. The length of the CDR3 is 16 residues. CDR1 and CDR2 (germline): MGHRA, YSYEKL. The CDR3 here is CASSQAVVSSNQPQHF. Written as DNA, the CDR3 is TGCGCCAGCAGCCAAGCGGTTGTCAGCAGCAATCAGCCCCAGCATTTT.

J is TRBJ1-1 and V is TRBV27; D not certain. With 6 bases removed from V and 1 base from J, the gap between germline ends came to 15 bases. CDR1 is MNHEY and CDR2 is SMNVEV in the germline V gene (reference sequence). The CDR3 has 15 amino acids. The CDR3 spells CASSDLSIGNTEAFF. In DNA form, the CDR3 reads TGTGCCAGCAGCGACCTAAGTATCGGGAACACTGAAGCTTTCTTT.

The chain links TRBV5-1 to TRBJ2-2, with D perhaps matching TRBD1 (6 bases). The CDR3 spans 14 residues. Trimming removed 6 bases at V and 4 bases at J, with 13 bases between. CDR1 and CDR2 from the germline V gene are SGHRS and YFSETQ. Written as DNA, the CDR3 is TGCGCCAGCAAAACCCCAGGGGCCACCGGGGAGCTGTTTTTT. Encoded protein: CASKTPGATGELFF.

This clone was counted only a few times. As DNA, the CDR3 is TGTGCCAGCAGTTTCGGAAAGGGACTAAATTCACCCCTCCACTTT. Its protein product is CASSFGKGLNSPLHF. This rearrangement joins TRBV27 to TRBJ1-6, with a possible D match to TRBD1 (5 bases). Trimming cost V 3 bases and J 7 bases, with 13 bases left between them. CDR3 length: 15 amino acids. CDR1 MNHEY and CDR2 SMNVEV come from the germline V gene (reference sequence).

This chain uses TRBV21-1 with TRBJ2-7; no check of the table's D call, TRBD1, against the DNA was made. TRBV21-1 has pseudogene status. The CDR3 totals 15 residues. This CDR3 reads CASSKEGQESYEQYF. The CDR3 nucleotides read TGTGCCAGCAGCAAAGAGGGACAGGAGAGCTACGAGCAGTACTTC.

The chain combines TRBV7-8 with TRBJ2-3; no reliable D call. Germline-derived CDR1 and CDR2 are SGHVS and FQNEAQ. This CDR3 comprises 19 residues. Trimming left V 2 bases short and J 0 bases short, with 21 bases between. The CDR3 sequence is CASSLQFRDGVYSTDTQYF. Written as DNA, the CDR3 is TGTGCCAGCAGCTTACAATTCCGCGACGGCGTCTATAGCACAGATACGCAGTATTTT.

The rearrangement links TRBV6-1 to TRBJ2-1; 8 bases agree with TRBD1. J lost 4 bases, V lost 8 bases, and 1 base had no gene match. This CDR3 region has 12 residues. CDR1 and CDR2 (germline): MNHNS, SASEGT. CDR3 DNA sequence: TGTGCCAGCGGGACAGGATACAATGAGCAGTTCTTC. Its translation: CASGTGYNEQFF.

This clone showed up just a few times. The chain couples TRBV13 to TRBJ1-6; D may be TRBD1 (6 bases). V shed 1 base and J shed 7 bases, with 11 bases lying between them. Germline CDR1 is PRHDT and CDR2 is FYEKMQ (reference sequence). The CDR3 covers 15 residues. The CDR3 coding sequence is TGTGCCAGCAGCTTAGCAGGGGTAAAAAATTCACCCCTCCACTTT. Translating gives CASSLAGVKNSPLHF.

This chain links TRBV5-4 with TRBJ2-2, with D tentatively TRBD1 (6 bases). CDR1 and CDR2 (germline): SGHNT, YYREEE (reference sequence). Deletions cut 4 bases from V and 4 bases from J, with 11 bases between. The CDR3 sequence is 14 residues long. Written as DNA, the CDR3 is TGTGCCAGCAGCCAGCAGGGGCTCACCGGGGAGCTGTTTTTT. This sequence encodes CASSQQGLTGELFF. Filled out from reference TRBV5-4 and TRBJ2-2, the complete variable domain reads ETGVTQSPTHLIKTRGQQVTLRCSSQSGHNTVSWYQQALGQGPQFIFQYYREEENGRGNFPPRFSGLQFPNYSSELNVNALELDDSALYLCASSQQGLTGELFFGEGSRLTVL.

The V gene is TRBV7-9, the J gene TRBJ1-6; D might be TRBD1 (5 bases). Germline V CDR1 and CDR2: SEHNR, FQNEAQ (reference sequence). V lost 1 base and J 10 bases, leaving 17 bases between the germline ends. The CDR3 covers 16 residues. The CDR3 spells CASSLDGGGINSPLHF. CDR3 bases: TGTGCCAGCAGCTTAGACGGGGGAGGAATCAACTCACCCCTCCACTTT. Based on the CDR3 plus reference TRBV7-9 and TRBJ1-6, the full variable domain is DTGVSQNPRHKITKRGQNVTFRCDPISEHNRLYWYRQTLGQGPEFLTYFQNEAQLEKSRLLSDRFSAERPKGSFSTLEIQRTEQGDSAMYLCASSLDGGGINSPLHFGNGTRLTVT.

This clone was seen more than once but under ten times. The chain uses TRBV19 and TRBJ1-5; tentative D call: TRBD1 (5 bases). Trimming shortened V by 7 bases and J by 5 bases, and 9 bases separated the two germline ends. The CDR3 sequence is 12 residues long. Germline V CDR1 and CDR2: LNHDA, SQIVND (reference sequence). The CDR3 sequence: CASNWGDQPQHF. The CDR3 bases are TGTGCCAGTAATTGGGGGGATCAGCCCCAGCATTTT.

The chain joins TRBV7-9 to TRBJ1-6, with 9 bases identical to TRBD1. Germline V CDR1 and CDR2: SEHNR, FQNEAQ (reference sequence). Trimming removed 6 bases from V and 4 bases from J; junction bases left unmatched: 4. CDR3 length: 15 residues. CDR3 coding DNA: TGTGCCAGCAGTTGGGGACAGGGATATAATTCACCCCTCCACTTT. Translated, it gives CASSWGQGYNSPLHF.

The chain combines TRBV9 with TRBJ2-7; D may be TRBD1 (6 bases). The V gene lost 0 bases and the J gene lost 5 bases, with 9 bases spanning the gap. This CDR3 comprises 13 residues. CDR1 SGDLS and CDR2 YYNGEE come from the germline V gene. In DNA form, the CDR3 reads TGTGCCAGCAGCGTAGGAGGGACAAACGAGCAGTACTTC. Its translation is CASSVGGTNEQYF. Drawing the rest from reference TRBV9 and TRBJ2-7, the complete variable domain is DSGVTQTPKHLITATGQRVTLRCSPRSGDLSVYWYQQSLDQGLQFLIQYYNGEERAKGNILERFSAQQFPDLHSELNLSSLELGDSALYFCASSVGGTNEQYFGPGTRLTVT.

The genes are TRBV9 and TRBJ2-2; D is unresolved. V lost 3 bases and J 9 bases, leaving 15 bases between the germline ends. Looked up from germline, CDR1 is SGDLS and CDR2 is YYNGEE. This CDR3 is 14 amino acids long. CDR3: CASSAPRAPRELFF. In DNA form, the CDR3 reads TGTGCCAGCAGCGCCCCACGGGCCCCTCGGGAGCTGTTTTTT.

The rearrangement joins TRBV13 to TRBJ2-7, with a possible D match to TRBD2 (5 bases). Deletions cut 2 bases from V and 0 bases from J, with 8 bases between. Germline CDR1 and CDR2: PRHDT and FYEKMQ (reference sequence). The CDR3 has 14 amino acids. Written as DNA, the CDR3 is TGTGCCAGCAGCTTAATCGGGGTCTCCTACGAGCAGTACTTC. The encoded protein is CASSLIGVSYEQYF.

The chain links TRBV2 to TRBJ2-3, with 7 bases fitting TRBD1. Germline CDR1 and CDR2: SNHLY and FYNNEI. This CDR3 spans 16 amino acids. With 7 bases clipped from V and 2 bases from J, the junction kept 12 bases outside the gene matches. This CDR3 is CASTQETGSPTDTQYF. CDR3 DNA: TGTGCCAGCACCCAGGAGACAGGGAGTCCCACAGATACGCAGTATTTT.

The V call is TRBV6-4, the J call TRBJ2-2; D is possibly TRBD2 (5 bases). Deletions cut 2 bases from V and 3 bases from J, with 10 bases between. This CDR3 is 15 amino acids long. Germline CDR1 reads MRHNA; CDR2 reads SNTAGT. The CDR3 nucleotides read TGTGCCAGCAGTGACCCGAGAGGGTACACCGGGGAGCTGTTTTTT. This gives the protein CASSDPRGYTGELFF.